Shown below are 2 T cell receptor beta chains from a single sample sequenced in a study of T cell changes during pregnancy in multiple sclerosis. Profiled with immunoSEQ multiplex PCR; TCRdb holds only in-frame clones, not every one. The top ten hold around 2.6% of the sample, which has about 77,000 clones, about 93% seen once. Sequencing was performed on peripheral blood, taken after pregnancy. The receptors were gathered from a female donor in good health, enrolled as a control in a pregnancy study.

The chain uses TRBV27 and TRBJ2-1; 9 bases fit TRBD2. From germline, CDR1 is MNHEY and CDR2 SMNVEV (reference sequence). V was clipped by 6 bases and J by 13 bases; unmatched bases: 19. CDR3 size: 16 residues. The CDR3 here is CASSQNPPSTSGPQFF. The CDR3 coding sequence is TGTGCCAGCAGCCAAAACCCACCCTCGACTAGCGGTCCTCAGTTCTTC.

The rearrangement links TRBV29-1 to TRBJ1-5; 8 bases map to TRBD1. The CDR3 length is 14 residues. V shed 7 bases, J shed 1 base, and the junction held 6 bases outside the gene matches. Germline CDR1 reads SQVTM; CDR2 reads ANQGSEA. The CDR3 protein is CSARGPGSNQPQHF. CDR3 DNA: TGCAGCGCCAGGGGGCCAGGGAGCAATCAGCCCCAGCATTTT.